One and the same sample provided the 18 T cell receptor beta chains below, sequenced in a study of cytomegalovirus exposure and HLA in healthy donors. The PCR contained 60 Vbeta and 13 Jbeta primers. Some clones are missing from TCRdb's copy, which holds only in-frame ones; the method was immunoSEQ multiplex PCR. The data show 150,000 to 200,000 clones, with 80% seen just once and approximately 6.7% held by the top ten. Sequences were obtained from PBMCs. Receptor source: a male donor in good health and CMV-seropositive.

V gene TRBV5-1 combines with J gene TRBJ2-3; TRBD2 matches 12 bases. The CDR3 has 20 amino acids. The J segment lost 1 base and the V segment lost 0 bases, leaving 12 bases of the junction unmatched. CDR1 is SGHRS and CDR2 is YFSETQ in the germline V gene. CDR3 sequence reads: CASSLAPFRLAGARTDTQYF. Written as DNA, the CDR3 is TGCGCCAGCAGCTTGGCCCCCTTTAGACTAGCGGGGGCCCGCACAGATACGCAGTATTTT.

The rearrangement links TRBV18 to TRBJ2-5; 15 nucleotides match TRBD2. Looked up from germline, CDR1 is KGHSH and CDR2 is LQKENI. The CDR3 is made up of 17 amino acids. With 3 bases clipped from V and 3 bases from J, the junction kept 5 bases outside the gene matches. CDR3 sequence: CASSPEGLAGGKETQYF. In DNA, the CDR3 is TGTGCCAGCTCACCGGAAGGACTAGCGGGGGGGAAAGAGACCCAGTACTTC.

The chain has TRBV19 and TRBJ1-5; TRBD1 agrees at 9 bases. CDR3 length: 16 amino acids. V dropped 3 bases and J dropped 3; count of bases not matched to a gene: 6. CDR1 is LNHDA, CDR2 SQIVND, per germline (reference sequence). CDR3 sequence: CASSIGGTGFNQPQHF. The CDR3 DNA reads as TGTGCCAGTAGTATTGGAGGGACAGGGTTCAATCAGCCCCAGCATTTT.

The rearrangement joins TRBV7-9 to TRBJ2-1; 7 bases are shared with TRBD2. V lost 6 bases to trimming and J lost 8 bases; unmatched junction nucleotides: 7. The CDR3 runs to 13 residues. Germline V gene lookup returns CDR1 SEHNR and CDR2 FQNEAQ (reference sequence). The CDR3: CASSLGGVYEQFF. The CDR3 nucleotides read TGTGCCAGCAGTTTGGGAGGGGTCTATGAGCAGTTCTTC. Together with reference TRBV7-9 and TRBJ2-1, the CDR3 gives the full variable domain: DTGVSQNPRHKITKRGQNVTFRCDPISEHNRLYWYRQTLGQGPEFLTYFQNEAQLEKSRLLSDRFSAERPKGSFSTLEIQRTEQGDSAMYLCASSLGGVYEQFFGPGTRLTVL.

V and J are TRBV7-9 and TRBJ1-1; 9 positions agree with TRBD1. The CDR3 contains 16 residues. CDR1 and CDR2 from the germline V gene are SEHNR and FQNEAQ (reference sequence). Trimming removed 5 bases from V and 2 bases from J; junction bases left unmatched: 9. CDR3 protein: CASSPPRDRANTEAFF. CDR3 in DNA: TGTGCCAGCAGCCCGCCGCGGGACAGGGCAAACACTGAAGCTTTCTTT.

The chain joins TRBV7-9 to TRBJ1-1, with 11 bases fitting TRBD1. CDR3 length equals 11 residues. CDR1 SEHNR and CDR2 FQNEAQ come from the germline V gene (reference sequence). Trimming took 6 bases from V and 10 from J; bases not matched to a gene: 1. The DNA of the CDR3 is TGTGCCAGCAGTGGACAGGGGGCAGCTTTCTTT. This codes for CASSGQGAAFF.

The chain has TRBV18 and TRBJ2-1, with 9 bases fitting TRBD2. The CDR3 is 16 residues long. The germline CDR1 and CDR2 sequences are KGHSH and LQKENI. V lost 2 bases and J lost 9; bases outside the gene matches: 11. This chain's CDR3 is CASSPFGLAGTSEQFF. DNA for the CDR3: TGTGCCAGCTCACCATTCGGGCTAGCGGGAACTTCTGAGCAGTTCTTC.

The chain has TRBV5-1 and TRBJ2-3; 14 nucleotides align to TRBD2. The CDR3 length is 18 residues. V lost 2 bases and J lost 5; bases outside the gene matches: 10. Looked up from germline, CDR1 is SGHRS and CDR2 is YFSETQ. CDR3 sequence reads: CASSLSQTSGRGGDTQYF. The CDR3 DNA is TGCGCCAGCAGCTTAAGTCAGACTAGCGGGAGGGGAGGAGATACGCAGTATTTT.

The V call is TRBV6-1, the J call TRBJ2-5, with 12 bases fitting TRBD2. The trim removed 6 bases at V and 5 bases at J, leaving 7 bases unmatched. Germline assignment: CDR1 MNHNS and CDR2 SASEGT. CDR3 length equals 15 residues. The CDR3 sequence is CASSARLAGAETQYF. The CDR3 coding sequence is TGTGCCAGCAGCGCACGACTAGCGGGAGCGGAGACCCAGTACTTC.

This clone turned up a few times. Here the CDR3 reads CASSRQGPTYGYTF. Written as DNA, the CDR3 is TGTGCCAGCAGCCGACAGGGGCCCACCTATGGCTACACCTTC. The chain combines TRBV9 with TRBJ1-2, with TRBD1 matching 8 bases. Per germline, CDR1 SGDLS and CDR2 YYNGEE. CDR3 size: 14 residues. J was trimmed by 4 bases and V by 4 bases; bases with no gene match: 6.

This clone was observed a few times. The chain employs TRBV28 and TRBJ1-1, with 8 bases identical to TRBD1. V shed 6 bases and J 1 base; nucleotides not matched to a gene: 7. The CDR3 runs 15 residues. CDR1 is MDHEN and CDR2 is SYDVKM in the germline V gene. The DNA for the CDR3 is TGTGCCAGCAGCACAACCGGGACAGGGAACACTGAAGCTTTCTTT. It codes for CASSTTGTGNTEAFF.

The chain couples TRBV7-9 to TRBJ2-7; TRBD2 matches 7 bases. Germline V gives CDR1 SEHNR, CDR2 FQNEAQ (reference sequence). This CDR3 spans 15 amino acids. Trimming took 6 bases from V and 5 from J; bases not matched to a gene: 13. The CDR3 DNA is TGTGCCAGCAGTCCCCGACTAGCCGGGAGGAACGAGCAGTACTTC. Amino acid sequence: CASSPRLAGRNEQYF.

This sequence joins TRBV6-5 and TRBJ2-1, with 8 bases aligning to TRBD2. V lost 7 bases, J lost 4 bases, and 9 bases stayed unmatched. From germline, CDR1 is MNHEY and CDR2 SVGAGI. The CDR3 loop spans 15 amino acids. The CDR3 here is CASTGGGRPYNEQFF. In nucleotides, the CDR3 is TGTGCCAGCACGGGGGGCGGGAGGCCTTACAATGAGCAGTTCTTC.

V usage is TRBV7-9 and J usage is TRBJ2-5; a possible D gene is TRBD2 (6 bases). The J call may be incorrect, as the DNA end agrees better with TRBJ2-7. The germline CDR1 and CDR2 sequences are SEHNR and FQNEAQ (reference sequence). The CDR3 extends over 14 amino acids. CDR3 in DNA: TGTGCCAGCAGCTCTCCGGGACTGGGCTACGAGCAGTACTTC. It codes for CASSSPGLGYEQYF.

The chain has TRBV19 and TRBJ2-1; no firm D call. From germline, CDR1 is LNHDA and CDR2 SQIVND (reference sequence). The length of the CDR3 is 16 residues. Trimming removed 3 bases from V and 0 bases from J, with 12 bases in between. CDR3 DNA sequence: TGTGCCAGTAGTATCCCTCACTTTAGCTCCTACAATGAGCAGTTCTTC. Protein: CASSIPHFSSYNEQFF.

The V call is TRBV7-2, the J call TRBJ2-5; 7 nucleotides line up with TRBD2. The tail of the sequence fits TRBJ2-7 better, so the J call may be wrong. The CDR3 is made up of 13 amino acids. Per germline, CDR1 SGHTA and CDR2 FQGNSA. The CDR3 coding sequence is TGTGCCAGCAGCTCCACGGGAGGCGGCGAGCAGTACTTC. It specifies CASSSTGGGEQYF.

The DNA for the CDR3 is TGTGCCAGCAGTTTCTCGGGACTAGCGGGACTTGAGCAGTTCTTC. It yields the protein CASSFSGLAGLEQFF. This chain joins TRBV28 and TRBJ2-1; TRBD2 matches 13 bases. The CDR3 contains 15 residues. Germline trimming cut 3 bases from V and 9 bases from J; bases unmatched to any gene: 5. Germline V gives CDR1 MDHEN, CDR2 SYDVKM.

This clone was found a few times. The chain is built from TRBV27 and TRBJ2-7, with D tentatively TRBD2 (5 bases). V lost 0 bases and J 6 bases, leaving 12 bases between the germline ends. CDR1 is MNHEY, CDR2 SMNVEV, per germline (reference sequence). The CDR3 sequence is 14 residues long. This CDR3 reads CASSLSGSGGEQYF. The CDR3 DNA sequence: TGTGCCAGCAGTTTATCAGGGAGCGGTGGCGAGCAGTACTTC.